Included here is one T cell receptor (beta chain) sequence, with context. The sample comes from a study of cytomegalovirus exposure and HLA in healthy donors. 13 Jbeta primers and 60 Vbeta primers were used for the PCR. Profiled with immunoSEQ multiplex PCR; TCRdb holds only in-frame clones, not every one. The sample includes about 43,000 clones, roughly 64% of them seen just once. The V and J ends lost 0 bases and 3 bases respectively, with 6 bases between them. CDR3 length equals 14 residues. Per the germline V gene, CDR1 is MNHNY and CDR2 is SVGAGI (reference sequence). This TCR came from a man between 60 and 70 years old in good health and CMV-seropositive. Specimen: PBMCs. The chain carries TRBV6-6 and TRBJ1-5; D is unresolved. Here the CDR3 reads CASSYSNNNQPQHF. The DNA for the CDR3 is TGTGCCAGCAGTTACTCGAACAACAATCAGCCCCAGCATTTT.